This passage covers 25 T cell receptor beta chains from one sample sequenced in a study of T cell changes during pregnancy in multiple sclerosis. The table came from immunoSEQ multiplex PCR; TCRdb's copy has only in-frame clones and leaves some out. Altogether about 70,000 clones are present, approximately 92% being singletons, with the ten largest covering over 2%. The starting material was peripheral blood, obtained in the second trimester of pregnancy. The source is a female donor in good health, enrolled as a control in a pregnancy study.

V is TRBV6-5 and J is TRBJ1-2; 8 positions match TRBD1. CDR1 and CDR2 (germline): MNHEY, SVGAGI. This CDR3 spans 14 amino acids. V lost 3 bases to trimming and J lost 8 bases; unmatched junction nucleotides: 8. This CDR3 is CASSYGQGATGYTF. CDR3 nucleotide sequence: TGTGCCAGCAGTTATGGTCAGGGGGCGACCGGCTACACCTTC.

This clone appeared many times. For the CDR3, the DNA is TGTGCCAGCAGCGGGGGACAGGGGAGGACCGGGGAGCTGTTTTTT. It yields the protein CASSGGQGRTGELFF. V gene TRBV9 combines with J gene TRBJ2-2, with 10 positions matching TRBD1. The germline gives CDR1 SGDLS, CDR2 YYNGEE. With V trimmed by 3 bases and J by 5 bases, 4 bases remained unmatched. The CDR3 is 15 amino acids.

The chain couples TRBV4-2 to TRBJ2-3; perhaps TRBD2 as D (6 bases). Germline V lookup: CDR1 LGHNA, CDR2 YNFKEQ. Trimming left V 4 bases short and J 1 base short, with 9 bases between. The CDR3 runs to 14 residues. The CDR3 DNA sequence: TGTGCCAGCAGCCGCGAGCGGGGCACAGATACGCAGTATTTT. As protein: CASSRERGTDTQYF.

This clone was counted a few times. The rearrangement links TRBV2 to TRBJ2-1; unclear D gene. V was cut by 4 bases and J by 9 bases, with 4 bases left in between. There are 10 residues in the CDR3. Germline CDR1 reads SNHLY; CDR2 reads FYNNEI. The CDR3 sequence is CASSVGEQFF. DNA for the CDR3: TGTGCCAGCAGTGTCGGTGAGCAGTTCTTC.

This clone has just one count. The gene calls are TRBV6-1 and TRBJ1-5, with D perhaps TRBD1 (5 bases). The CDR3 covers 15 residues. V lost 7 bases to trimming and J lost 0 bases, with 13 bases between them. Germline CDR1 and CDR2: MNHNS and SASEGT. The CDR3 DNA reads TGTGCCAGCAACCCTAGGGGAAATAGCAATCAGCCCCAGCATTTT. Its translation: CASNPRGNSNQPQHF.

The chain carries TRBV11-2 and TRBJ2-1; 10 positions agree with TRBD2. The CDR3 contains 14 residues. The V gene's germline CDR1 is SGHAT and CDR2 FQNNGV. The trim removed 5 bases at V and 5 bases at J, leaving 3 bases unmatched. CDR3 nucleotide sequence: TGTGCCAGCAGCCCAGCGGGGGGGGACAATGAGCAGTTCTTC. Amino acid sequence: CASSPAGGDNEQFF.

The chain employs TRBV11-1 and TRBJ2-2; D gene ambiguous. V lost 3 bases to trimming and J lost 2 bases, with 7 bases between them. Germline V CDR1 and CDR2: SGHAT, FQDESV (reference sequence). The CDR3 totals 14 residues. The CDR3 here is CASSLAVNTGELFF. As DNA, the CDR3 is TGTGCCAGCAGCTTGGCAGTAAACACCGGGGAGCTGTTTTTT.

This clone turned up a few times. V is TRBV4-2 and J is TRBJ1-1; 8 nucleotides line up with TRBD1. The CDR3 extends over 17 amino acids. V trimming: 4 bases; J trimming: 1 base; junction bases outside the gene matches: 11. The V gene's germline CDR1 is LGHNA and CDR2 YNFKEQ. DNA of the CDR3: TGTGCCAGCAGCCCATACAGGGGGAGGGCGGGGAACACTGAAGCTTTCTTT. As protein: CASSPYRGRAGNTEAFF.

This clone was seen a handful of times. The chain uses TRBV7-9 and TRBJ1-2; D perhaps matches TRBD1 (5 bases). Between the trimmed V and J ends, which lost 0 bases and 7 bases, there was a span of 12 bases. The germline CDR1 and CDR2 sequences are SEHNR and FQNEAQ (reference sequence). This CDR3 has 14 residues. CDR3 in amino acids: CASSLAVGRGGYTF. Written as DNA, the CDR3 is TGTGCCAGCAGCTTAGCGGTGGGGCGAGGTGGCTACACCTTC.

The chain is built from TRBV4-3 and TRBJ1-4; D might be TRBD1 (5 bases). Trimming left V 4 bases short and J 7 bases short, with 10 bases between. Germline V gene data show CDR1 as LGHNA and CDR2 as YSLEER. This CDR3 has 13 residues. CDR3 nucleotides: TGCGCCAGCAGCCCGGCGGGGGGTGAAAAACTGTTTTTT. It specifies CASSPAGGEKLFF.

The V and J genes are TRBV30 and TRBJ1-5; the match to TRBD1 covers 9 bases. The germline gives CDR1 GTSNPN, CDR2 SVGIG (reference sequence). The CDR3 length is 13 residues. J lost 7 bases, V lost 1 base, and 2 bases had no gene match. The CDR3 DNA reads as TGTGCCTGGAGTGGACAGGGGGGCCAGCCCCAGCATTTT. It encodes CAWSGQGGQPQHF.

The CDR3, as DNA: TGTGCCAGTAGTCGTACGACACCCTCTGGAAACACCATATATTTT. It is translated as CASSRTTPSGNTIYF. The chain uses TRBV19 and TRBJ1-3; unclear D gene. Germline V gene sequence: CDR1 LNHDA, CDR2 SQIVND (reference sequence). The CDR3 has 15 residues. Trimming removed 5 bases from V and 0 bases from J, with 11 bases in between. Full variable domain (rest looked up from reference TRBV19 and TRBJ1-3): DGGITQSPKYLFRKEGQNVTLSCEQNLNHDAMYWYRQDPGQGLRLIYYSQIVNDFQKGDIAEGYSVSREKKESFPLTVTSAQKNPTAFYLCASSRTTPSGNTIYFGEGSWLTVV.

The chain carries TRBV7-9 and TRBJ1-2; no clear D gene. Germline-derived CDR1 and CDR2 are SEHNR and FQNEAQ (reference sequence). The CDR3 spans 13 residues. Trimming removed 3 bases at V and 2 bases at J, with 7 bases between. In DNA form, the CDR3 reads TGTGCCAGCAGCTTGGCCGGGAACTATGGCTACACCTTC. Translation gives CASSLAGNYGYTF.

This clone was found once. The genes are TRBV5-6 and TRBJ2-5; the match to TRBD2 covers 7 bases. CDR1 is SGHDT, CDR2 YYEEEE, per germline. The CDR3 runs to 14 residues. V gave up 6 bases and J gave up 2 bases; unmatched junction bases: 7. CDR3 coding DNA: TGTGCCAGCACCCTGGGGGGGGTTCAAGAGACCCAGTACTTC. Protein product: CASTLGGVQETQYF.

Worth noting for this clone: The sample carries other DNA sequences with the same CDR3. The chain employs TRBV25-1 and TRBJ2-5; perhaps TRBD1 as D (6 bases). The CDR3 extends over 14 amino acids. Looked up from germline, CDR1 is MGHDK and CDR2 is SYGVNS. The germline V and J ends were trimmed by 3 bases and 5 bases, with 13 bases remaining between them. CDR3 residues: CASSDEGGGETQYF. The CDR3 DNA reads TGTGCCAGCAGTGACGAAGGGGGTGGGGAGACCCAGTACTTC. The full variable domain, its missing parts supplied by reference TRBV25-1 and TRBJ2-5, is EADIYQTPRYLVIGTGKKITLECSQTMGHDKMYWYQQDPGMELHLIHYSYGVNSTEKGDLSSESTVSRIRTEHFPLTLESARPSHTSQYLCASSDEGGGETQYFGPGTRLLVL.

This chain uses TRBV6-6 with TRBJ1-6, with a possible D match to TRBD1 (6 bases). Trimming pared 0 bases from V and 8 bases from J, leaving 11 bases between. CDR3 length: 15 amino acids. Germline V gene sequence: CDR1 MNHNY, CDR2 SVGAGI (reference sequence). The DNA of the CDR3 is TGTGCCAGCAGTTACTCCAGGGGAAGGGATTCACCCCTCCACTTT. It specifies CASSYSRGRDSPLHF.

This chain uses TRBV30 with TRBJ1-1, with D maybe TRBD1 (6 bases). Germline CDR1 reads GTSNPN; CDR2 reads SVGIG (reference sequence). V dropped 2 bases and J dropped 11 bases, with 15 bases sitting between them. The CDR3 totals 12 residues. CDR3 loop: CAWSTQGMEAFF. As DNA, the CDR3 is TGTGCCTGGAGTACACAGGGAATGGAGGCTTTCTTT.

V gene TRBV15 combines with J gene TRBJ1-4, with 8 bases lining up with TRBD1. The CDR3 length is 15 residues. In germline, CDR1 is LNHNV, CDR2 YYDKDF (reference sequence). Losses at the gene ends were 11 bases for V and 0 bases for J; bases not matched to a gene: 8. CDR3 residues: CAAGTGSTTNEKLFF. CDR3 DNA: TGTGCCGCCGGGACAGGTTCCACAACTAATGAAAAACTGTTTTTT.

CDR3 DNA sequence: TGTGCCACCTTTTCCGGGACTGGGTACAATGAGCAGTTCTTC. It translates to CATFSGTGYNEQFF. The rearrangement links TRBV11-1 to TRBJ2-1, with D possibly matching TRBD2 (6 bases). CDR3 size: 14 residues. V was clipped by 10 bases and J by 4 bases, with 17 bases between them. The germline V gene has CDR1 SGHAT and CDR2 FQDESV (reference sequence).

V gene TRBV5-1 combines with J gene TRBJ2-7; TRBD2 is a possible D gene (6 bases). V shed 3 bases and J shed 2 bases, with 21 bases lying between them. The CDR3 length is 17 residues. Germline-derived CDR1 and CDR2 are SGHRS and YFSETQ. The CDR3 sequence: CASSSSVGGPTTYEQYF. The CDR3, as DNA: TGCGCCAGCAGCTCCTCGGTCGGGGGACCGACTACCTACGAGCAGTACTTC.

The V call is TRBV6-5, the J call TRBJ1-1; 7 positions match TRBD1. Per the germline V gene, CDR1 is MNHEY and CDR2 is SVGAGI. Trimming took 4 bases from V and 8 from J; bases not matched to a gene: 4. The CDR3 contains 12 residues. CDR3 residues: CASSLTGIEAFF. CDR3 nucleotides: TGTGCCAGCAGTTTGACAGGGATAGAAGCTTTCTTT.

This rearrangement joins TRBV4-3 to TRBJ1-1, with D possibly TRBD1 on 5 matching bases. CDR3 length: 16 residues. Trimming removed 0 bases from V and 4 bases from J, with 15 bases in between. Germline CDR1 LGHNA, CDR2 YSLEER. The CDR3 region is CASSQDGQGWSTEAFF. The CDR3, as DNA: TGCGCCAGCAGCCAAGATGGGCAGGGTTGGAGCACTGAAGCTTTCTTT.

The gene calls are TRBV28 and TRBJ2-7, with D maybe TRBD1 (6 bases). The CDR3 is 16 amino acids. The V and J ends lost 2 bases and 1 base respectively, with 15 bases between them. CDR1 MDHEN and CDR2 SYDVKM come from the germline V gene. This CDR3 is CASSLTLGQLSYEQYF. The CDR3, as DNA: TGTGCCAGCAGTTTAACCCTTGGACAGCTTTCCTACGAGCAGTACTTC.

A word on this clone: The germline gene is not matched at one end of the junction; a read error may be the cause. The chain recombines TRBV7-9 with TRBJ2-5; TRBD2 matches 13 bases. The germline gives CDR1 SEHNR, CDR2 FQNEAQ (reference sequence). The CDR3 has 19 amino acids. The CDR3 DNA reads as TGTGCCAGCAGCTCCCTACCGGGACTAGCGGGGAGTACCCAAGGGACCCAGTACTTC. Protein sequence: CASSSLPGLAGSTQGTQYF.

The chain employs TRBV18 and TRBJ2-5; TRBD1 matches at 11 bases. The CDR3 length is 14 residues. The J segment lost 5 bases and the V segment lost 3 bases, leaving 2 bases of the junction unmatched. The germline V gene encodes CDR1 KGHSH and CDR2 LQKENI. The CDR3 coding sequence is TGTGCCAGCTCACCCCGGGACAGGGGGGAGACCCAGTACTTC. Amino acids: CASSPRDRGETQYF. The full variable domain, rest sourced from reference TRBV18 and TRBJ2-5, is NAGVMQNPRHLVRRRGQEARLRCSPMKGHSHVYWYRQLPEEGLKFMVYLQKENIIDESGMPKERFSAEFPKEGPSILRIQQVVRGDSAAYFCASSPRDRGETQYFGPGTRLLVL.